The 2 T cell receptor beta chains given below trace back to one sample, sequenced in a study of T-cell memory formation after mild COVID-19. TCRdb fed the 5' RACE reads into MiXCR, producing one record per CDR3 protein. The repertoire holds tens of thousands of distinct CDR3 sequences, with about a sixth as singletons. The sequencing input was PBMCs or a T cell subset sorted from them (not recorded which). The receptors derive from an adult woman who had mild COVID-19 (a few samples of this study predate the infection). Cell type and time point are not known.

This clonotype was counted only a few times. The chain joins TRBV9 to TRBJ2-7; tentatively, D is TRBD2 (6 bases). Germline V gene sequence: CDR1 SGDLS, CDR2 YYNGEE. V gave up 1 base and J gave up 3 bases, with 17 bases separating them. The CDR3 contains 16 residues. In DNA, the CDR3 is TGTGCCAGCAGCGTAAATCGTGGGGGGACCATCTACGAGCAGTACTTC. Residues: CASSVNRGGTIYEQYF.

The chain is built from TRBV7-3 and TRBJ2-1, with TRBD2 identical over 8 bases. The CDR3 consists of 15 residues. Germline lookup yields CDR1 SGHTA and CDR2 FQGTGA. The V gene end was trimmed by 2 bases and the J gene end by 6 bases; junction bases not matched to a gene: 6. For the CDR3, the DNA is TGTGCCAGCAGCTTAGCGGGAGGCAGAGGCAATGAGCAGTTCTTC. Translation gives CASSLAGGRGNEQFF.